Reported below is one TCR beta chain. This record belongs to a study of T-cell reconstitution after alpha-beta-depleted transplantation in children. The V segment lost 3 bases and the J segment 5 bases; nucleotides outside the gene matches: 10. CDR3 length: 15 residues. Looked up from germline, CDR1 is SGHRS and CDR2 is YFSETQ. Unique molecular identifiers were incorporated during preparation of the TCRbeta library. TCRdb recomputed calls from the PCR reads with MiXCR, one row per CDR3 protein. The data show around 500,000 distinct CDR3 sequences, about 12% seen once. Sequenced material: PBMCs from the stem cell graft donor, taken from the stem cell graft. This TCR was sampled from a human donor who donated a stem cell graft to a child with combined immunodeficiency. The chain uses TRBV5-1 and TRBJ2-7; 8 bases agree with TRBD2. CDR3: CASSSGGGVRNEQYF. For the CDR3, the DNA is TGCGCCAGCAGCTCGGGAGGGGGAGTCAGGAACGAGCAGTACTTC.